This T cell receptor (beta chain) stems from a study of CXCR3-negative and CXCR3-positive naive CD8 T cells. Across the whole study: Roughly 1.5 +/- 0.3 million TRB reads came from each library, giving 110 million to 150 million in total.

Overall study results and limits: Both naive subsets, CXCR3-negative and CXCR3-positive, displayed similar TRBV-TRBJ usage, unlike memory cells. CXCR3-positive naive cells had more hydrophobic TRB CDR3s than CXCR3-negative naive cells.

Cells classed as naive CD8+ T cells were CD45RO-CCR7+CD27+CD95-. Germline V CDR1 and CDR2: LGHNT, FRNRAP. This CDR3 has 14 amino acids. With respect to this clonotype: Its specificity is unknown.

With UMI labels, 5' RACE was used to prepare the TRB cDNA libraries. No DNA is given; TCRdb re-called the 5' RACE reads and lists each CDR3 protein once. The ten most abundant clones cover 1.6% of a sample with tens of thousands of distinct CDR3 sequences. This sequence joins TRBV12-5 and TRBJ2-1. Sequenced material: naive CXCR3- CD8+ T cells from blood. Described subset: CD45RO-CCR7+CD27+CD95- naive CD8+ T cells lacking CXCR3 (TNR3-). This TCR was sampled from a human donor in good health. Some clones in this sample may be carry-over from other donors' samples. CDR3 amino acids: CASGLVSTQAEQFF.